The rows below give T cell receptor beta chains drawn from one sample of a study of beta chain features in type 1 diabetes. Measured with immunoSEQ multiplex PCR; TCRdb has only the in-frame clones, and not every one. The sample yields about 290,000 clones, about 8% seen once. Sequencing was performed on central memory CD4+ T cells from blood. The receptor source for this set is a woman between 18 and 29 years old in good health. The CDR3 runs from the conserved cysteine through the conserved F or W. The order of the fields is clone size, V gene, D gene, J gene, CDR3 DNA, CDR3 protein. D genes are given only for firm matches. Rows give clone size only sometimes, using once, few, many, or a class for an expanded clone.

-,TRBV6-6,-,TRBJ2-5,TGTGCCAGCAGTTACTCGAATAGTCGGACTCGGGAGCAGTACTTC,CASSYSNSRTREQYF
-,TRBV5-1,-,TRBJ2-5,TGCGCCAGCAGCTTGGGTTTTGTGGGGAAGGAGACCCAGTACTTC,CASSLGFVGKETQYF
few,TRBV4-2,-,TRBJ2-3,TGTGCCAGCAGCCAAGATGGTTTTCGGATAACAGATACGCAGTATTTT,CASSQDGFRITDTQYF
-,TRBV7-3,-,TRBJ1-2,TGTGCCAGCAGCTTAGAGGGGTTCGTCGGCTACACCTTC,CASSLEGFVGYTF
-,TRBV5-1,-,TRBJ2-5,TGCGCCAGCAGCTTAGGTCGAGTGTTAGAGACCCAGTACTTC,CASSLGRVLETQYF
few,TRBV6-6,TRBD1,TRBJ1-5,TGTGCCAGCAACCCCGGACAGGGGGGCAATCAGCCCCAGCATTTT,CASNPGQGGNQPQHF
-,TRBV30,-,TRBJ2-3,TGTGCCTGGACCTTCGGTAGAGGAGGGAGAGATACGCAGTATTTT,CAWTFGRGGRDTQYF
-,TRBV5-6,-,TRBJ1-1,TGTGCCAGCAGCCGCCGGTCACCGGAAGCTTTCTTT,CASSRRSPEAFF
few,TRBV30,-,TRBJ1-4,TGTGCCTGGAGTGTAACGAGCGGGATGGAAAAACTGTTTTTT,CAWSVTSGMEKLFF
-,TRBV30,-,TRBJ1-5,TGTGCCTGGAGTAGACAGGTTGGGAATCAGCCCCAGCATTTT,CAWSRQVGNQPQHF
few,TRBV6-5,-,TRBJ2-1,TGTGCCAGCAGTTACCGGACTCACTCCAATGAGCAGTTCTTC,CASSYRTHSNEQFF
few,TRBV11-2,TRBD1,TRBJ1-2,TGTGCCAGCAGCTGGGCGGGACAGACGGAGGGCTACACCTTC,CASSWAGQTEGYTF